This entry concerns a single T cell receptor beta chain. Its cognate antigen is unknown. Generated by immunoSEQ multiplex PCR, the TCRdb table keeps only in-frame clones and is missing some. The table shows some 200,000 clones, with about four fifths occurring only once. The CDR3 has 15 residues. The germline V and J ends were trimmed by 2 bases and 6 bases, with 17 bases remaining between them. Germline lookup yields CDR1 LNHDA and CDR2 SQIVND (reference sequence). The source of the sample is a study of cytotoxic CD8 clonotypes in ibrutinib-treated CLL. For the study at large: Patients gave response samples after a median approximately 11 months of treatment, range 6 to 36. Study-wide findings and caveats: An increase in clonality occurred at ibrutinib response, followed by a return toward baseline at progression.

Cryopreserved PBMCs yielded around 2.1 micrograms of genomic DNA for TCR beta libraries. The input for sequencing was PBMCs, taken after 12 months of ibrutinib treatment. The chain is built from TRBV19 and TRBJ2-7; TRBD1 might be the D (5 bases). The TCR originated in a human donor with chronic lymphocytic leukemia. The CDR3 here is CASSIRGFSTVEQYF. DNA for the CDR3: TGTGCCAGTAGTATAAGGGGATTCAGTACGGTCGAGCAGTACTTC.